The clone carrying this TCR beta chain was recorded many times. The antigen remains unidentified. Germline CDR1 and CDR2: SGHTA and FQGNSA. This CDR3 contains 15 residues. The V end lost 5 bases, the J end lost 3 bases, and 17 bases lay between the germline ends. The data belong to a study of regulatory T cells in long-lasting Graves disease. Study observations and caveats: Accuracy could have been hurt by small sample size. When disease was persistent, TRBV28, TRBJ1-2 and TRBJ2-5 were the favored segments.

Through Arm-PCR of CDR3 regions and iRepertoire HTBI primers, TCR beta libraries were built. TCRdb analysed the multiplex PCR reads with MiXCR anew, one entry per CDR3 protein. The data contain some 410,000 distinct CDR3 sequences, approximately 16% of them seen just once; the ten biggest clones take up around a tenth. Indicated time point: newly diagnosed GD, antithyroid drugs for less than 3 months. The TCR library was prepared using RNA isolated from PBMCs. These sequences were also reported in another study, on T cells in Graves' hyperthyroidism and ophthalmopathy. That work adds: When the TCR CDR3 underwent first-round RT-PCR, the HTBI primer set was used.

The sequence was collected from a woman in her 30s with Graves disease. The specimen comprised peripheral blood mononuclear cells (PBMCs), sampled at new diagnosis, from a patient treated with antithyroid drugs. V gene TRBV7-2 combines with J gene TRBJ2-7, with a possible D match to TRBD2 (6 bases). Written as DNA, the CDR3 is TGTGCCAGCAGCACCACGCCGGGACTGCACTACGAGCAGTACTTC. Translating gives CASSTTPGLHYEQYF.